This TCR beta chain was sequenced for a study of T cells in Graves' hyperthyroidism and ophthalmopathy. Amplified regions were TCR beta CDR3 sequences from RNA transcripts. The HTBI primer set was used in a first-round RT-PCR of the TCR CDR3. TCRdb reprocessed the multiplex PCR reads via MiXCR and lists one record per CDR3 protein. The sample carries 600,000 to 650,000 distinct CDR3 sequences, 15% to 20% recorded once. The CDR3 has 17 amino acids. Germline CDR1 is SGDLS and CDR2 is YYNGEE. Unmatched junction bases numbered 5, after V lost 0 bases and J lost 0 bases. The sequencing input was blood. This TCR was recovered from a woman aged 25 to 39 with Graves' hyperthyroidism. The chain joins TRBV9 to TRBJ2-7; 11 bases align to TRBD2. This CDR3 is CASSVEGTSGSSYEQYF. The CDR3 region has the DNA TGTGCCAGCAGCGTAGAGGGGACTAGCGGAAGCTCCTACGAGCAGTACTTC.